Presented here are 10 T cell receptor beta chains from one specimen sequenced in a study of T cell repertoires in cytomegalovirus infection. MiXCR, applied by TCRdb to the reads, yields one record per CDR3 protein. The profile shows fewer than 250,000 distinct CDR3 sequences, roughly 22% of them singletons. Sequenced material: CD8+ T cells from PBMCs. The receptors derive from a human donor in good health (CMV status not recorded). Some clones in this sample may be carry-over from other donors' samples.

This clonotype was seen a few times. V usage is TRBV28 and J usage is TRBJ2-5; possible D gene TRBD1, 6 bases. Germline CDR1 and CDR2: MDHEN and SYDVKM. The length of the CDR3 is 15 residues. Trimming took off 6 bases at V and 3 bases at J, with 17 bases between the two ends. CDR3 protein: CASSSDRDTEETQYF. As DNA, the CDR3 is TGTGCCAGCAGCAGTGACCGGGACACAGAAGAGACCCAGTACTTC.

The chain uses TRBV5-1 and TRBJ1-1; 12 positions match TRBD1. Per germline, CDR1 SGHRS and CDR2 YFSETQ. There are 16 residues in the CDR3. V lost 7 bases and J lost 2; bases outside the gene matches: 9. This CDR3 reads CASSPGQGAPNTEAFF. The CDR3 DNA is TGCGCCAGCTCACCGGGACAGGGGGCTCCCAACACTGAAGCTTTCTTT.

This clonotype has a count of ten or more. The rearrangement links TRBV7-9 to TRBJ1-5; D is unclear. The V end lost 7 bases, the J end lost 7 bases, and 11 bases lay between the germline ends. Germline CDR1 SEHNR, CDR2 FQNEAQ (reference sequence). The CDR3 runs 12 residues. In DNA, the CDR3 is TGTGCCAGCACCGACGGAGGGCAGCCCCAGCATTTT. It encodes CASTDGGQPQHF.

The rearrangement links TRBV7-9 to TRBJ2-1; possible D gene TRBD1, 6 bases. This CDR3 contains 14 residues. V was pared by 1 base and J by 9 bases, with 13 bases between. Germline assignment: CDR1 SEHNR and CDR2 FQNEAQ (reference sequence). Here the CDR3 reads CASSLGTGSGEQFF. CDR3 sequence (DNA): TGTGCCAGCAGCTTAGGTACAGGGTCAGGTGAGCAGTTCTTC.

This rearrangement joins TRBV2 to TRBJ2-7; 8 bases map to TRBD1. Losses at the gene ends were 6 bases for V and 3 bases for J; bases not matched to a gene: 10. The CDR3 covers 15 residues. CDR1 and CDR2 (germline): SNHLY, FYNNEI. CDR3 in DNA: TGTGCCAGCAGCGAAAGGGTGACAGGGGACTACGAGCAGTACTTC. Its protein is CASSERVTGDYEQYF. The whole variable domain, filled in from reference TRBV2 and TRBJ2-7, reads EPEVTQTPSHQVTQMGQEVILRCVPISNHLYFYWYRQILGQKVEFLVSFYNNEISEKSEIFDDQFSVERPDGSNFTLKIRSTKLEDSAMYFCASSERVTGDYEQYFGPGTRLTVT.

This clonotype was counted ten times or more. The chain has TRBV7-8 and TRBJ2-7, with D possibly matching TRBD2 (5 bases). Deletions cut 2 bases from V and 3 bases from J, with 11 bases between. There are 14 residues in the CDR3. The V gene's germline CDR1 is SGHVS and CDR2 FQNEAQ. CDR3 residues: CASSLSGLYYEQYF. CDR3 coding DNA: TGTGCCAGCAGCTTAAGCGGACTTTACTACGAGCAGTACTTC.

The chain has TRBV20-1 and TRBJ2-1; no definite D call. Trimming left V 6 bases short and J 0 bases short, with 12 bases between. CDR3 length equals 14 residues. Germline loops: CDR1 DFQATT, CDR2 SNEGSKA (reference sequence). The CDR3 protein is CSAPRHNSYNEQFF. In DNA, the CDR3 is TGCAGTGCCCCGAGACACAACTCCTACAATGAGCAGTTCTTC.

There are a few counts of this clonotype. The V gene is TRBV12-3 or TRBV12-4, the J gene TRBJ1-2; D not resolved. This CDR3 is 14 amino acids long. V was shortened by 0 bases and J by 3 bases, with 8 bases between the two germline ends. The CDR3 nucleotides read TGTGCCAGCAGTTTAGCGGGCGGATACTATGGCTACACCTTC. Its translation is CASSLAGGYYGYTF.

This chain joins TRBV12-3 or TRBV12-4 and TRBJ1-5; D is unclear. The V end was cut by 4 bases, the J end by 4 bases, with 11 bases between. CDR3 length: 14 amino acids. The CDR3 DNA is TGTGCCAGCAGTTCGGGCAGCTCAAATCAGCCCCAGCATTTT. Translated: CASSSGSSNQPQHF.

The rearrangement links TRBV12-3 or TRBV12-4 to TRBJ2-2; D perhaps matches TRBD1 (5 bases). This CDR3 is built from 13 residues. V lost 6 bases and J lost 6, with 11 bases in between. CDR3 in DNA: TGTGCCAGCAGCCCAGGGTCCCCCGGGGAGCTGTTTTTT. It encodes CASSPGSPGELFF.